This T cell receptor beta chain was found in a study of technical replicates of blood from a few donors. The repertoire was sequenced with immunoSEQ multiplex PCR; TCRdb's copy has only in-frame clones and lacks some. The table shows tens of thousands of clones, with just under 95% occurring only once. V lost 9 bases and J lost 10, with 13 bases in between. The CDR3 consists of 11 residues. CDR1 is SNHLY, CDR2 FYNNEI, per germline. This chain uses TRBV2 with TRBJ2-1; D is unresolved. The sequence was collected from a human donor in good health. The sequenced material came from T cells isolated from PBMCs. The CDR3: CASESPTEQFF. In DNA, the CDR3 is TGTGCCAGTGAGTCTCCAACGGAGCAGTTCTTC. The full variable domain, with the rest looked up from reference TRBV2 and TRBJ2-1, is EPEVTQTPSHQVTQMGQEVILRCVPISNHLYFYWYRQILGQKVEFLVSFYNNEISEKSEIFDDQFSVERPDGSNFTLKIRSTKLEDSAMYFCASESPTEQFFGPGTRLTVL.